Presented here are 22 T cell receptor beta chains from one specimen sequenced in a study of T cells after yellow fever vaccination. TCRdb itself ran the 5' RACE reads through MiXCR, one entry per CDR3 protein. Among tens of thousands of distinct CDR3 sequences listed, more than 5.5% were seen once. The sequenced sample was CD8+ T cells sorted from PBMCs, obtained 5 to 6 days after the first yellow fever vaccination. These receptor sequences come from a young man who received the YFV17D yellow fever vaccine.

This clonotype was counted ten times or more. The chain joins TRBV2 to TRBJ2-3; D not resolved. The CDR3 spans 13 residues. V lost 9 bases and J lost 7, with 17 bases in between. Germline V gene data show CDR1 as SNHLY and CDR2 as FYNNEI. DNA for the CDR3: TGTGCCAGTCAAACAAGGGCCCAAAATACGCAGTATTTT. Its translation: CASQTRAQNTQYF.

Ten or more counts support this clonotype. The V call is TRBV6-2 or TRBV6-3, the J call TRBJ2-2, with D unresolved. The V end was cut by 7 bases, the J end by 4 bases, with 4 bases between. Looked up from germline, CDR1 is MNHEY and CDR2 is SVGEGT. The CDR3 consists of 11 residues. The CDR3 sequence: CASTSTGELFF. The CDR3 DNA sequence: TGTGCCAGCACCTCCACCGGGGAGCTGTTTTTT.

Only a few counts were recorded for this clonotype. V is TRBV6-6 and J is TRBJ2-7; the D call may be TRBD1 or TRBD2 (5 bases each). The CDR3 totals 12 residues. The germline gives CDR1 MNHNY, CDR2 SVGAGI (reference sequence). V was trimmed by 5 bases and J by 3 bases, leaving 8 bases between them. The CDR3 region has the DNA TGTGCCAGCAGTCGGGACCTCTACGAGCAGTACGTC. Residues: CASSRDLYEQYV.

This clonotype was detected ten times or more. The chain joins TRBV2 to TRBJ1-5; D is unclear. Germline loops: CDR1 SNHLY, CDR2 FYNNEI. V was trimmed by 5 bases and J by 0 bases, leaving 11 bases between them. The CDR3 is 15 amino acids. As DNA, the CDR3 is TGTGCCAGCAGTAAGAGTACGGTTAGCAATCAGCCCCAGCATTTT. It encodes CASSKSTVSNQPQHF.

This clonotype occurred many times. The chain recombines TRBV6-2 or TRBV6-3 with TRBJ2-1, with D possibly matching TRBD1 (5 bases). Germline V lookup: CDR1 MNHEY, CDR2 SVGEGT. The V end was cut by 5 bases, the J end by 7 bases, with 9 bases between. This CDR3 comprises 12 residues. CDR3 amino acids: CASSKTDNEQFF. DNA of the CDR3: TGTGCCAGCAGTAAGACAGATAATGAGCAGTTCTTC.

The chain recombines TRBV7-6 with TRBJ2-2; 9 nucleotides line up with TRBD2. Per the germline V gene, CDR1 is SGHVS and CDR2 is FNYEAQ. The CDR3 contains 14 residues. Trimming took 5 bases from V and 6 from J; bases not matched to a gene: 4. This CDR3 is CASSTAGGPGELFF. The CDR3 DNA follows: TGTGCCAGCAGCACGGCGGGGGGGCCCGGGGAGCTGTTTTTT.

The table lists this clonotype with many counts. The chain recombines TRBV7-2 with TRBJ2-1; D is unresolved. CDR3 size: 17 residues. Per the germline V gene, CDR1 is SGHTA and CDR2 is FQGNSA. The V end was cut by 0 bases, the J end by 5 bases, with 17 bases between. CDR3 protein: CASSLASWAVGHNEQFF. The CDR3 region has the DNA TGTGCCAGCAGCTTAGCGTCCTGGGCAGTCGGGCACAATGAGCAGTTCTTC.

At least ten counts were recorded for this clonotype. The chain employs TRBV4-3 and TRBJ1-2, with D unresolved. The CDR3 runs 14 residues. From germline, CDR1 is LGHNA and CDR2 YSLEER. The V gene lost 0 bases and the J gene lost 8 bases, with 13 bases spanning the gap. The CDR3 sequence: CASSQDAGASGYTF. The CDR3, as DNA: TGCGCCAGCAGCCAAGACGCAGGAGCCTCGGGCTACACCTTC.

The chain links TRBV7-9 to TRBJ2-7, with D possibly being TRBD2 (6 bases). The germline CDR1 and CDR2 sequences are SEHNR and FQNEAQ (reference sequence). CDR3 size: 15 residues. Trimming removed 4 bases from V and 3 bases from J, with 16 bases in between. In DNA form, the CDR3 reads TGTGCCAGCAGCTCAGACTTTGGGACTGTCTACGAGCAGTACGTC. This sequence encodes CASSSDFGTVYEQYV.

The V and J genes are TRBV10-3 and TRBJ2-1; 8 bases are a match to TRBD1. The J segment lost 8 bases and the V segment lost 8 bases, leaving 11 bases of the junction unmatched. Germline CDR1 is ENHRY and CDR2 is SYGVKD. The CDR3 extends over 14 amino acids. For the CDR3, the DNA is TGTGCCATCTCCGGACAGGGCAAGTTGGATGAGCAGTTCTTC. It yields the protein CAISGQGKLDEQFF.

Many counts were recorded for this clonotype. V is TRBV6-2 or TRBV6-3 and J is TRBJ2-7; D unresolved. The CDR3 loop spans 12 amino acids. The ends were cut back, 2 bases at V and 6 bases at J, with 8 bases in the middle. CDR1 is MNHEY and CDR2 is SVGEGT in the germline V gene. CDR3 amino acids: CASSYAEFEQYF. CDR3 nucleotide sequence: TGTGCCAGCAGTTACGCCGAATTCGAGCAGTACTTC.

This clonotype occurred many times. V and J are TRBV9 and TRBJ2-3; 7 nucleotides align to TRBD1. Germline V gene sequence: CDR1 SGDLS, CDR2 YYNGEE. This CDR3 has 14 residues. Trimming removed 4 bases from V and 0 bases from J; junction bases left unmatched: 2. As DNA, the CDR3 is TGTGCCAGCAGCCGGGACAGCAGCACAGATACGCAGTATTTT. It encodes CASSRDSSTDTQYF.

This clonotype was observed many times. The chain is built from TRBV4-1 and TRBJ2-7, with D maybe TRBD2 (6 bases). V was trimmed by 3 bases and J by 2 bases, leaving 14 bases between them. CDR1 MGHRA and CDR2 YSYEKL come from the germline V gene. The CDR3 is made up of 15 amino acids. CDR3 coding DNA: TGCGCCAGCAGCCAGAGAGGAGGGGCCACCTACGAGCAGTACTTC. The encoded protein is CASSQRGGATYEQYF.

This clonotype appeared many times. The V and J genes are TRBV15 and TRBJ2-2; 7 bases are shared with TRBD1. The V gene's germline CDR1 is LNHNV and CDR2 YYDKDF (reference sequence). This CDR3 contains 15 residues. V lost 6 bases and J lost 4; bases outside the gene matches: 8. CDR3 DNA sequence: TGTGCCACCAGAATACAGGGGTTCCCCACCGGGGAGCTGTTTTTT. It is translated as CATRIQGFPTGELFF. Full variable domain (remainder filled in from reference TRBV15 and TRBJ2-2): DAMVIQNPRYQVTQFGKPVTLSCSQTLNHNVMYWYQQKSSQAPKLLFHYYDKDFNNEADTPDNFQSRRPNTSFCFLDIRSPGLGDTAMYLCATRIQGFPTGELFFGEGSRLTVL.

This clonotype showed up just a few times. The chain uses TRBV19 and TRBJ2-3, with TRBD2 matching 12 bases. This CDR3 comprises 16 residues. Germline lookup yields CDR1 LNHDA and CDR2 SQIVND (reference sequence). J lost 4 bases, V lost 4 bases, and 6 bases had no gene match. The CDR3 sequence: CASSNPLAGGADTQYF. The CDR3 DNA is TGTGCCAGTAGTAATCCACTAGCGGGGGGCGCAGATACGCAGTATTTT.

The V and J genes are TRBV25-1 and TRBJ2-3; 7 bases map to TRBD1. Germline V gene lookup returns CDR1 MGHDK and CDR2 SYGVNS. CDR3 length: 15 residues. J was trimmed by 6 bases and V by 2 bases; bases with no gene match: 8. CDR3 in DNA: TGTGCCAGCAGTGAAAGACAGGGCGGCCCGGATACGCAGTATTTT. This translates into CASSERQGGPDTQYF. The full variable domain, its missing parts supplied by reference TRBV25-1 and TRBJ2-3, is EADIYQTPRYLVIGTGKKITLECSQTMGHDKMYWYQQDPGMELHLIHYSYGVNSTEKGDLSSESTVSRIRTEHFPLTLESARPSHTSQYLCASSERQGGPDTQYFGPGTRLTVL.

There are many counts of this clonotype. The genes are TRBV4-3 and TRBJ2-6, with D possibly being TRBD1 (6 bases). CDR1 is LGHNA, CDR2 YSLEER, per germline. Trimming removed 3 bases from V and 0 bases from J, with 9 bases in between. The length of the CDR3 is 16 residues. The CDR3 loop is CASSQQGLSGANVLTF. The CDR3 DNA is TGCGCCAGCAGCCAGCAGGGGCTCTCTGGGGCCAACGTCCTGACTTTC.

This chain joins TRBV11-2 and TRBJ2-3, with TRBD2 matching over 8 bases. Germline CDR1 and CDR2: SGHAT and FQNNGV. CDR3 length: 18 residues. Trimming removed 0 bases from V and 3 bases from J; junction bases left unmatched: 11. The CDR3 DNA sequence: TGTGCCAGCAGCTTAGACGGACTAGCCGTAGTCGGGACAGATACGCAGTATTTT. It translates to CASSLDGLAVVGTDTQYF.

This clonotype came up a few times. The chain couples TRBV6-1 to TRBJ1-2, with 7 bases that match TRBD1. The CDR3 length is 16 residues. With V trimmed by 1 base and J by 4 bases, 9 bases remained unmatched. Per the germline V gene, CDR1 is MNHNS and CDR2 is SASEGT. CDR3 region: CASSEEGDSIGYGYTF. CDR3 in DNA: TGTGCCAGCAGTGAAGAAGGGGACAGCATCGGCTATGGCTACACCTTC.

This clonotype has just a few counts. The chain uses TRBV30 and TRBJ2-7; weak D call: TRBD1 (6 bases). The CDR3 length is 14 residues. Trimming took off 4 bases at V and 5 bases at J, with 18 bases between the two ends. Per the germline V gene, CDR1 is GTSNPN and CDR2 is SVGIG (reference sequence). The CDR3 protein is CAWIPRDRPNEQYF. DNA for the CDR3: TGTGCCTGGATCCCTCGCGACAGGCCCAACGAGCAGTACTTC.

This clonotype was seen only a few times. The CDR3 sequence is CASRGTSGGVGRTGELFF. Here the CDR3 DNA reads TGTGCCAGCAGGGGGACTAGCGGGGGGGTCGGTAGGACCGGGGAGCTGTTTTTT. V and J are TRBV12-3 or TRBV12-4 and TRBJ2-2; 16 bases map to TRBD2. The CDR3 loop spans 18 amino acids. V was pared by 6 bases and J by 5 bases, with 9 bases of the junction left unmatched.

A few counts support this clonotype. This rearrangement joins TRBV19 to TRBJ2-1; D may be TRBD1 (6 bases). Germline CDR1 reads LNHDA; CDR2 reads SQIVND (reference sequence). Deletions cut 5 bases from V and 8 bases from J, with 22 bases between. CDR3 size: 16 residues. CDR3 sequence (DNA): TGTGCCAGTAGTCCCTGGCGTCGTGGGGGACATGATGAGCAGTTCTTC. Residues: CASSPWRRGGHDEQFF.